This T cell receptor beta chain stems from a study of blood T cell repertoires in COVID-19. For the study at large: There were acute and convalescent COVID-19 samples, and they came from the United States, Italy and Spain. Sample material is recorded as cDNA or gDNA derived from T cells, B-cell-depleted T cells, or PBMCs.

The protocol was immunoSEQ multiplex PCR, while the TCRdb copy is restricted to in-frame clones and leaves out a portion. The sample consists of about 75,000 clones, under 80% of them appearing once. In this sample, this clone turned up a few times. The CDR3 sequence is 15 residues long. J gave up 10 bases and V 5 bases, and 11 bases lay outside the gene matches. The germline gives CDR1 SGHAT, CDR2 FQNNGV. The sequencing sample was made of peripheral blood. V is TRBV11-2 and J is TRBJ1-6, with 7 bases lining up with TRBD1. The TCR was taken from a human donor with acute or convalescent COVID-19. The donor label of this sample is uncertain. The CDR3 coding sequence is TGTGCCAGCAGCCAAAGAGGGACAGCCGAATCACCCCTCCACTTT. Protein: CASSQRGTAESPLHF.